The rows below give T cell receptor beta chains drawn from one sample of a study of T cells after yellow fever vaccination. MiXCR, applied by TCRdb to the 5' RACE reads, yields one record per CDR3 protein. This sample carries a few hundred thousand distinct CDR3 sequences, over 4.5% of them seen once, and the ten largest clones take roughly 3.5%. Sequenced material: CD4+ T cells sorted from PBMCs, taken on the day of the yellow fever booster vaccination. The receptors here all came from a man between 18 and 35 years old who received the YFV17D yellow fever vaccine. The CDR3 runs from the conserved cysteine through the conserved F or W.

v_gene: TRBV27; j_gene: TRBJ2-7; CDR3aa: CASSLSEQYF
v_gene: TRBV12-5; j_gene: TRBJ2-1; CDR3aa: CASGLRDRGTNEQFF
v_gene: TRBV7-2; j_gene: TRBJ2-3; CDR3aa: CASSLEAWRGADTDTQYF
v_gene: TRBV14; j_gene: TRBJ2-3; CDR3aa: CASSQLAGSLDTQYF
v_gene: TRBV7-7; j_gene: TRBJ2-2; CDR3aa: CASSTGGGSYTGELFF
v_gene: TRBV5-1; j_gene: TRBJ2-5; CDR3aa: CASSPTLRRETQYF
v_gene: TRBV4-3; j_gene: TRBJ2-3; CDR3aa: CASSQALQDTQYF
v_gene: TRBV15; j_gene: TRBJ1-2; CDR3aa: CATSRAGEGGYTF
v_gene: TRBV11-2; j_gene: TRBJ1-4; CDR3aa: CASSLRARAGEKLFF
v_gene: TRBV19; j_gene: TRBJ1-5; CDR3aa: CASSMGFNQPQHF
v_gene: TRBV12-3/TRBV12-4; j_gene: TRBJ2-2; CDR3aa: CASSFNANTGELFF
v_gene: TRBV18; j_gene: TRBJ2-1; CDR3aa: CASSPRTSGGINEQFF
v_gene: TRBV29-1; j_gene: TRBJ2-1; CDR3aa: CSVVSSGWVINEQFF
v_gene: TRBV4-3; j_gene: TRBJ1-1; CDR3aa: CASSQEVQGAYTEAFF
v_gene: TRBV25-1; j_gene: TRBJ2-3; CDR3aa: CASSESLAGAADTQYF
v_gene: TRBV18; j_gene: TRBJ2-1; CDR3aa: CASSLYTVNSYNEQFF
v_gene: TRBV18; j_gene: TRBJ2-2; CDR3aa: CASSPGGTGSTGELFF
v_gene: TRBV11-3; j_gene: TRBJ2-3; CDR3aa: CASSTAGGTDTQYF
v_gene: TRBV25-1; j_gene: TRBJ1-2; CDR3aa: CASSAAGNGYTF
v_gene: TRBV20-1; j_gene: TRBJ2-3; CDR3aa: CSAKIETSTDTQYF
v_gene: TRBV2; j_gene: TRBJ2-7; CDR3aa: CASSGPGWAVQYF
v_gene: TRBV6-5; j_gene: TRBJ2-4; CDR3aa: CASSFLSLRAKNIQYF
v_gene: TRBV20-1; j_gene: TRBJ2-2; CDR3aa: CSARGAGDTGELFF